The rows below give T cell receptor beta chains drawn from one sample of a study of T-cell memory formation after mild COVID-19. MiXCR, run by TCRdb on the 5' RACE reads, gives a single entry per CDR3 protein. Among 400,000 to 500,000 distinct CDR3 sequences listed, around 17% were seen once. Sequenced input: PBMCs or a T cell subset sorted from them (not recorded which). The receptors derive from a man aged 18-30 years who had mild COVID-19 (a few samples of this study predate the infection). Cell type and time point are not known. CDR3s include the opening cysteine and the closing phenylalanine or tryptophan. The D gene is left open where the match is weak. Where a row states a size, it is once, few, many or the class of an expanded clone; other rows omit it.

TRBJ1-2 TRBV14 - - CASSQDSRPQGYGYTF TGTGCCAGCAGCCAAGATAGTCGGCCCCAGGGCTATGGCTACACCTTC
TRBJ1-6 TRBV6-5 - - CASYFPGSPLHF TGTGCCAGCTACTTCCCGGGCTCACCCCTCCACTTT
TRBJ1-1 TRBV4-2 - - CASSLSFLTDTEAFF TGTGCCAGCAGCCTATCGTTTCTGACGGACACTGAAGCTTTCTTT
TRBJ2-5 TRBV7-8 - many CASSPTSGETQYF TGTGCCAGCAGCCCAACTAGTGGTGAGACCCAGTACTTC
TRBJ1-1 TRBV28 - few CASSSAGTGTEAFF TGTGCCAGCAGTTCAGCAGGGACGGGGACTGAAGCTTTCTTT
TRBJ1-1 TRBV7-9 - - CASRPSGSARREAFF TGTGCCAGCAGGCCCAGTGGTTCGGCCAGAAGGGAAGCTTTCTTT
TRBJ1-4 TRBV29-1 - - CSVYRENEKLFF TGCAGCGTCTACAGAGAAAATGAAAAACTGTTTTTT
TRBJ1-3 TRBV4-3 - - CASSQELGFGRTIYF TGCGCCAGCAGCCAAGAGTTAGGGTTCGGTAGAACCATATATTTT
TRBJ2-5 TRBV11-1 - few CASSGFRDSVGETQYF TGTGCCAGCAGCGGGTTCCGGGACTCTGTTGGAGAGACCCAGTACTTC
TRBJ2-7 TRBV9 - few CASSPRGSGYEQYF TGTGCCAGCAGCCCCCGGGGGAGCGGCTACGAGCAGTACTTC
TRBJ1-1 TRBV6-2/TRBV6-3 - few CASSLFQGVKNEAFF TGTGCCAGCAGCCTATTCCAGGGAGTTAAAAATGAAGCTTTCTTT
TRBJ2-3 TRBV7-2 - - CASSQGAVSTDTQYF TGTGCCAGCAGCCAGGGCGCGGTTAGCACAGATACGCAGTATTTT
TRBJ2-5 TRBV20-1 - few CSARGEGETQYF TGCAGTGCTAGGGGCGAGGGAGAGACCCAGTACTTC
TRBJ2-5 TRBV7-9 TRBD1 - CASSSKPPGQGQETQYF TGTGCCAGCAGCTCCAAACCACCGGGACAGGGCCAAGAGACCCAGTACTTC
TRBJ1-5 TRBV15 - - CATSHQDQPQHF TGTGCCACCAGCCACCAGGACCAGCCCCAGCATTTT
TRBJ1-4 TRBV12-3/TRBV12-4 - - CASSLHGPNEKLFF TGTGCCAGCAGTTTACACGGTCCTAATGAAAAACTGTTTTTT
TRBJ2-2 TRBV4-3 TRBD2 few CASSQRESSTGELFF TGCGCCAGCAGCCAGCGGGAGTCCTCCACCGGGGAGCTGTTTTTT
TRBJ2-1 TRBV12-3/TRBV12-4 TRBD2 few CASRPRGSSGNFAYNEQFF TGTGCCAGCAGACCCCGCGGGAGTAGCGGGAATTTCGCCTACAATGAGCAGTTCTTC
TRBJ1-1 TRBV7-9 - - CASSLARGGVTEAFF TGTGCCAGCAGCTTAGCGCGAGGGGGGGTCACTGAAGCTTTCTTT
TRBJ1-2 TRBV12-3/TRBV12-4 - many CASSSGIYGYTF TGTGCCAGCAGTTCCGGGATCTATGGCTACACCTTC
TRBJ1-4 TRBV3-1 TRBD1 few CASSQQGQKNEKLFF TGTGCCAGCAGCCAACAGGGACAGAAGAATGAAAAACTGTTTTTT
TRBJ1-2 TRBV24-1 TRBD1 many CATSETGTGYGYTF TGTGCCACCAGTGAGACCGGGACAGGGTATGGCTACACCTTC
TRBJ1-3 TRBV4-1 - - CASSPRTVYGNTIYF TGCGCCAGCAGCCCTAGGACGGTCTATGGAAACACCATATATTTT
TRBJ2-5 TRBV29-1 - - CSVVLPSETQYF TGCAGCGTTGTTCTACCCTCAGAGACCCAGTACTTC
TRBJ1-5 TRBV5-1 - many CASSLTGLSNQPQHF TGCGCCAGCAGCTTGACGGGACTCAGCAATCAGCCCCAGCATTTT
TRBJ2-3 TRBV6-5 - few CASSYRGLGTDTQYF TGTGCCAGCAGTTACAGGGGATTGGGTACAGATACGCAGTATTTT
TRBJ2-3 TRBV7-9 - many CASSFTEDTQYF TGTGCCAGCAGTTTCACAGAGGATACGCAGTATTTT
TRBJ2-5 TRBV6-6 TRBD2 - CASSDQTGGGTQYF TGTGCCAGCAGTGACCAGACTGGGGGGGGGACCCAGTACTTC
TRBJ2-2 TRBV15 - - CATSRGKGRTGELFF TGTGCCACCAGCAGAGGCAAGGGGCGGACCGGGGAGCTGTTTTTT
TRBJ2-5 TRBV18 - - CASSPPSLGTQYF TGTGCCAGCTCACCACCGAGTTTGGGGACCCAGTACTTC